The 17 T cell receptor beta chains listed next were all sequenced from one sample in a study of Graves' ophthalmopathy and Graves' hyperthyroidism. RNA transcripts provided the template for amplifying TCR beta CDR3 regions. HTBI-primed RT-PCR formed the first round, and a multiplex PCR formed the second. TCRdb called the multiplex PCR reads again in MiXCR, with one record for every CDR3 protein. The data hold roughly 50,000 distinct CDR3 sequences, with around 48% observed a single time. Sequenced input: peripheral blood. The source is an adult man with Graves' ophthalmopathy.

The chain recombines TRBV2 with TRBJ2-5; 8 bases match TRBD1. The CDR3 runs to 15 residues. Per the germline V gene, CDR1 is SNHLY and CDR2 is FYNNEI. With 11 bases clipped from V and 4 bases from J, the junction kept 15 bases outside the gene matches. The CDR3 DNA reads as TGTGCCTTACCAGGACAGGGACCCTCCCGAGAGACCCAGTACTTC. Translation: CALPGQGPSRETQYF.

The chain links TRBV5-4 to TRBJ2-2; no reliable D call. The CDR3 sequence is 14 residues long. Looked up from germline, CDR1 is SGHNT and CDR2 is YYREEE (reference sequence). V lost 0 bases and J 6 bases, leaving 9 bases between the germline ends. In DNA, the CDR3 is TGTGCCAGCAGCTTGGGATTTTCCTCCGGGGAGCTGTTTTTT. It yields the protein CASSLGFSSGELFF.

This clonotype was seen many times. The chain couples TRBV20-1 to TRBJ1-1, with 7 bases aligning to TRBD1. CDR3 length equals 16 residues. V lost 6 bases and J lost 1; bases outside the gene matches: 14. Germline V gives CDR1 DFQATT, CDR2 SNEGSKA (reference sequence). CDR3 loop: CSANELGGGSNTEAFF. For the CDR3, the DNA is TGCAGTGCCAACGAGTTAGGGGGCGGTTCGAACACTGAAGCTTTCTTT.

To note about this clonotype: The conserved phenylalanine or tryptophan normally closing the CDR3 is absent here, so this likely arose from a read error. J is TRBJ2-7 and V is TRBV5-6, with TRBD2 matching 7 bases. CDR1 is SGHDT, CDR2 YYEEEE, per germline. Trimming cost V 4 bases and J 3 bases; bases outside gene matches: 4. The CDR3 is 13 amino acids. CDR3 residues: CASSIGTNYEQYL. DNA of the CDR3: TGTGCCAGCAGCATCGGGACTAACTACGAGCAGTACCTC.

This clonotype was found many times. The V call is TRBV7-3, the J call TRBJ2-3; weak D call: TRBD2 (6 bases). The CDR3 runs to 16 residues. The ends were cut back, 1 base at V and 3 bases at J, with 14 bases in the middle. CDR1 and CDR2 from the germline V gene are SGHTA and FQGTGA. The CDR3 region is CASSLSSVGGTDTQYF. The CDR3 region has the DNA TGTGCCAGCAGCTTAAGCTCGGTGGGGGGAACAGATACGCAGTATTTT.

This clonotype was observed at least ten times. The chain recombines TRBV7-2 with TRBJ2-5; 8 bases line up with TRBD2. This CDR3 spans 15 amino acids. Germline CDR1 SGHTA, CDR2 FQGNSA. V was clipped by 5 bases and J by 4 bases; unmatched bases: 9. The CDR3 loop reads CASSANGGAGETQYF. CDR3 bases: TGTGCCAGCAGCGCAAACGGGGGGGCCGGAGAGACCCAGTACTTC.

This clonotype showed up many times. The gene calls are TRBV2 and TRBJ2-1, with 13 bases matching TRBD2. The germline V gene has CDR1 SNHLY and CDR2 FYNNEI. The CDR3 sequence is 18 residues long. J gave up 4 bases and V 5 bases, and 11 bases lay outside the gene matches. CDR3 in amino acids: CASSLKRGLAGVYNEQFF. Written as DNA, the CDR3 is TGTGCCAGCAGTCTAAAAAGAGGACTAGCGGGAGTGTACAATGAGCAGTTCTTC.

This clonotype was recorded at least ten times. J is TRBJ2-3 and V is TRBV5-1, with D possibly being TRBD1 (5 bases). V was trimmed by 0 bases and J by 2 bases, leaving 10 bases between them. The CDR3 is 15 residues long. Germline CDR1 reads SGHRS; CDR2 reads YFSETQ. The CDR3 DNA reads TGCGCCAGCAGCTTGGCCTCAGGGAACACAGATACGCAGTATTTT. Translating gives CASSLASGNTDTQYF.

J is TRBJ1-1 and V is TRBV27; D is ambiguous. Between the trimmed V and J ends, which lost 0 bases and 7 bases, there was a span of 9 bases. The CDR3 sequence is 13 residues long. Germline CDR1 MNHEY, CDR2 SMNVEV (reference sequence). This chain's CDR3 is CASSLSEGFEAFF. For the CDR3, the DNA is TGTGCCAGCAGTTTATCCGAAGGTTTTGAAGCTTTCTTT.

The V and J genes are TRBV20-1 and TRBJ2-3; 8 nucleotides align to TRBD2. The CDR3 length is 15 residues. From germline, CDR1 is DFQATT and CDR2 SNEGSKA (reference sequence). Trimming cost V 3 bases and J 2 bases; bases outside gene matches: 7. The CDR3, as DNA: TGCAGTGCTAGCGGGAGGGCCTTCGTCACAGATACGCAGTATTTT. Protein sequence: CSASGRAFVTDTQYF.

CDR3 in amino acids: CASSPGVLSPLHF. As DNA, the CDR3 is TGCGCCAGCAGCCCTGGGGTCCTTTCACCCCTCCACTTT. V and J are TRBV5-1 and TRBJ1-6; D ambiguous. Germline assignment: CDR1 SGHRS and CDR2 YFSETQ. V lost 4 bases and J lost 9, with 11 bases in between. The length of the CDR3 is 13 residues. Full variable domain (rest looked up from reference TRBV5-1 and TRBJ1-6): KAGVTQTPRYLIKTRGQQVTLSCSPISGHRSVSWYQQTPGQGLQFLFEYFSETQRNKGNFPGRFSGRQFSNSRSEMNVSTLELGDSALYLCASSPGVLSPLHFGNGTRLTVT.

This clonotype was found once. The rearrangement links TRBV10-3 to TRBJ2-3; D call uncertain. The germline V gene has CDR1 ENHRY and CDR2 SYGVKD. CDR3 size: 14 residues. The V and J ends lost 6 bases and 7 bases respectively, with 17 bases between them. CDR3 sequence (DNA): TGTGCCATCAGCAAGTCTCAACAAGCATATACGCAGTATTTT. Encoded protein: CAISKSQQAYTQYF.

In nucleotides, the CDR3 is TGTGCCAGCAGTTGGACAGGGCACAATGAGCAGTATTTT. Translation gives CASSWTGHNEQYF. The chain joins TRBV2 to TRBJ2-3, with 8 bases identical to TRBD1. The length of the CDR3 is 13 residues. Germline values: CDR1 SNHLY, CDR2 FYNNEI. Trimming removed 5 bases from V and 11 bases from J; junction bases left unmatched: 9.

By share of the sample, this clonotype is medium-sized. The chain links TRBV10-3 to TRBJ1-2, with D tentatively TRBD1 (5 bases). This CDR3 comprises 12 residues. V shed 6 bases and J shed 6 bases, with 11 bases lying between them. The germline CDR1 and CDR2 sequences are ENHRY and SYGVKD. The CDR3 reads CAIRGAMDGYTF. CDR3 coding DNA: TGTGCCATCAGAGGGGCTATGGATGGCTACACCTTC.

The chain recombines TRBV24-1 with TRBJ2-7, with 12 bases fitting TRBD2. V shed 4 bases, J shed 2 bases, and the junction held 5 bases outside the gene matches. The length of the CDR3 is 16 residues. Germline V gene lookup returns CDR1 KGHDR and CDR2 SFDVKD. The CDR3 DNA follows: TGTGCCACCAGTGACACTAGCGGGGGGCGAACCTACGAGCAGTACTTC. Translated, it gives CATSDTSGGRTYEQYF.

By proportion, this clonotype is medium-sized. The chain uses TRBV29-1 and TRBJ2-7; maybe TRBD1 (5 bases). The CDR3 contains 13 residues. With 6 bases removed from V and 3 bases from J, the gap between germline ends came to 15 bases. Germline V CDR1 and CDR2: SQVTM, ANQGSEA. CDR3 bases: TGCAGCGTGGTCGACAGTCCTCTCTACGAGCAGTACTTC. Translation gives CSVVDSPLYEQYF.

The chain recombines TRBV5-6 with TRBJ2-4; D unresolved. There are 15 residues in the CDR3. V was pared by 3 bases and J by 3 bases, with 13 bases between. CDR1 and CDR2 from the germline V gene are SGHDT and YYEEEE. In nucleotides, the CDR3 is TGTGCCAGCAGCTCCATATGGGGTTACAAAAACATTCAGTACTTC. Translated: CASSSIWGYKNIQYF.